This T cell receptor (beta chain) was observed in a study of response to subunit inactivated influenza vaccine (dated by TCRdb to the late 2010s). Turning to the overall study: The study used deep quantitative T cell receptor repertoire profiling to track responses to a trivalent subunit inactivated influenza vaccine. Results and caveats for the whole study, not just this receptor: According to the authors, only a limited number of new T cells may be recruited by each seasonal influenza vaccination.

The CDR3 contains 16 residues, cysteine and phenylalanine counted. Only the CDR3 DNA is retained, 48 bases long and in frame from the first base. V gives up 5 bases and J gives up 0 bases, and the segment between their germline ends measures 17 bases. Taken from the germline V gene, the CDR1 and CDR2 loops are SGHVS and FQNEAQ. The library was produced with RT-PCR. Sequencing took place on an Illumina HiSeq 2500. TCRdb reanalyzed the raw reads on its own, using fastp at Q25 for trimming and MiXCR for clone calling, and kept in-frame beta chains. Each entry is one CDR3 protein sequence, shown with its most common DNA and genes. The table for this sample lists approximately 530,000 distinct CDR3 sequences; approximately 7.1% of them were counted only once. The ten biggest clones cover over 10% of the sample. In this sample, this clonotype turned up a few times. Its antigen remains undetermined. No much larger clonotype is one base removed from it; base qualities were not supplied.

The chain is encoded by TRBV7-8 joined to TRBJ2-7, and possibly TRBD2, on 6 matching bases. The source is a man between 45 and 75 years old who received an inactivated influenza vaccine. Donor details come from another sample of the same person, matched by shared clones. Sequenced here: PBMCs from blood, sampled roughly 24 months after vaccination. The sequenced DNA: TGTGCCAGCAGCACATACGGGAGTCTCCGCTCCTACGAGCAGTACTTC. Translated, this is CASSTYGSLRSYEQYF.